The 20 T cell receptor beta chains given below trace back to one sample, sequenced in a study of T-cell reconstitution after alpha-beta-depleted transplantation in children. Unique molecular identifiers were used in preparing the TCRbeta library. TCRdb reanalysed the PCR reads using MiXCR and keeps one entry per CDR3 protein. The sample includes 750,000 to 950,000 distinct CDR3 sequences, about 16% of them seen just once. Here the sequenced sample was PBMCs, mostly from graft donor cells, taken 360 days after TCRalphabeta/CD19-depleted stem cell transplant. The source of these receptors is a male patient younger than 18 who had a stem cell transplant for acute lymphoblastic leukemia, so the T cells may come from the graft donor.

The chain recombines TRBV4-1 with TRBJ2-7; the D gene is possibly TRBD1 (5 bases). This CDR3 comprises 15 residues. Germline CDR1 is MGHRA and CDR2 is YSYEKL. V lost 1 base to trimming and J lost 2 bases, with 12 bases between them. The CDR3 region is CASSQVLRATYEQYF. The CDR3 region has the DNA TGCGCCAGCAGCCAAGTACTCAGGGCCACCTACGAGCAGTACTTC.

V and J are TRBV12-3 or TRBV12-4 and TRBJ2-3; 7 bases map to TRBD1. This CDR3 contains 16 residues. V lost 6 bases, J lost 2 bases, and 11 bases stayed unmatched. The CDR3 DNA sequence: TGTGCCAGCAGCTACGACAGGGCAACTCCCACAGATACGCAGTATTTT. It specifies CASSYDRATPTDTQYF.

The table lists this clonotype with many counts. The genes are TRBV27 and TRBJ2-7; D is undetermined. Between the trimmed V and J ends, which lost 3 bases and 4 bases, there was a span of 7 bases. This CDR3 is built from 12 residues. In germline, CDR1 is MNHEY, CDR2 SMNVEV (reference sequence). The CDR3 spells CASSFNGYEQYF. The DNA for the CDR3 is TGTGCCAGCAGTTTTAACGGATACGAGCAGTACTTC.

The rearrangement uses TRBV4-2 and TRBJ1-5, with D tentatively TRBD1 (6 bases). The length of the CDR3 is 18 residues. Trimming removed 0 bases from V and 0 bases from J, with 15 bases in between. Looked up from germline, CDR1 is LGHNA and CDR2 is YNFKEQ. For the CDR3, the DNA is TGTGCCAGCAGCCAAGAGGCCCCAGGGGATTATAGCAATCAGCCCCAGCATTTT. Translating gives CASSQEAPGDYSNQPQHF.

This clonotype has a handful of counts. The rearrangement joins TRBV9 to TRBJ2-2; D gene unclear. The CDR3 has 16 amino acids. CDR1 is SGDLS, CDR2 YYNGEE, per germline. V was trimmed by 0 bases and J by 5 bases, leaving 14 bases between them. This CDR3 is CASSVVAARNTGELFF. Here the CDR3 DNA reads TGTGCCAGCAGCGTAGTTGCCGCCCGAAATACCGGGGAGCTGTTTTTT.

This clonotype was counted ten times or more. The chain couples TRBV29-1 to TRBJ1-2, with unresolved D. The CDR3 is 13 amino acids. V lost 2 bases to trimming and J lost 1 base, with 8 bases between them. Germline CDR1 SQVTM, CDR2 ANQGSEA. CDR3 DNA: TGCAGCGTTGAAAAGGAAAATAACTATGGCTACACCTTC. This translates into CSVEKENNYGYTF.

The chain employs TRBV12-3 or TRBV12-4 and TRBJ2-5; D call uncertain. The length of the CDR3 is 15 residues. Trimming cost V 7 bases and J 1 base, with 16 bases left between them. The CDR3 protein is CASTTGYSGQETQYF. CDR3 bases: TGTGCCAGCACCACCGGATATTCGGGCCAAGAGACCCAGTACTTC.

This clonotype was counted at least ten times. The V call is TRBV9, the J call TRBJ2-7; D may be TRBD2 (5 bases). The CDR3 contains 11 residues. Germline assignment: CDR1 SGDLS and CDR2 YYNGEE. V lost 0 bases and J 7 bases, leaving 5 bases between the germline ends. The CDR3 nucleotides read TGTGCCAGCAGCGTAGGCGGGGAGCAGTACTTC. Protein: CASSVGGEQYF.

A few counts support this clonotype. V is TRBV3-1 and J is TRBJ2-2; D call uncertain. V lost 4 bases, J lost 4 bases, and 7 bases lay in between. The CDR3 is 13 amino acids. Germline-derived CDR1 and CDR2 are LGHDT and YNNKEL (reference sequence). The CDR3 bases are TGTGCCAGCAGCCCGGACGGCACCGGGGAGCTGTTTTTT. Translating it yields CASSPDGTGELFF. Variable domain in full (rest from reference TRBV3-1 and TRBJ2-2): DTAVSQTPKYLVTQMGNDKSIKCEQNLGHDTMYWYKQDSKKFLKIMFSYNNKELIINETVPNRFSPKSPDKAHLNLHINSLELGDSAVYFCASSPDGTGELFFGEGSRLTVL.

For this clonotype: The junction shows a germline mismatch at one end, possibly a read error. The gene calls are TRBV30 and TRBJ2-7; 8 bases map to TRBD2. CDR1 is GTSNPN, CDR2 SVGIG, per germline (reference sequence). The CDR3 extends over 11 amino acids. The CDR3 loop is CAWSSPGLENF. In DNA, the CDR3 is TGTGCCTGGAGTTCACCGGGACTAGAAAACTTC.

The V and J genes are TRBV11-1 and TRBJ2-1; weak D call: TRBD2 (5 bases). The germline V gene encodes CDR1 SGHAT and CDR2 FQDESV (reference sequence). The V and J ends lost 7 bases and 1 base respectively, with 14 bases between them. The CDR3 covers 15 residues. This chain's CDR3 is CASTDSGRSYNEQFF. CDR3 nucleotide sequence: TGTGCCAGCACTGACTCGGGAAGGTCCTACAATGAGCAGTTCTTC.

The V call is TRBV7-8, the J call TRBJ2-5; D could derive from TRBD1 or TRBD2 (5 bases each). V lost 5 bases to trimming and J lost 1 base, with 20 bases between them. Germline V gene data show CDR1 as SGHVS and CDR2 as FQNEAQ. The CDR3 runs to 17 residues. The CDR3: CASSVGPTLISQETQYF. In DNA, the CDR3 is TGTGCCAGCAGCGTGGGACCGACGCTCATTAGCCAAGAGACCCAGTACTTC.

The chain joins TRBV7-9 to TRBJ1-5, with D hard to call. Germline V gene lookup returns CDR1 SEHNR and CDR2 FQNEAQ (reference sequence). V was clipped by 5 bases and J by 0 bases, with 8 bases between them. The CDR3 is made up of 14 amino acids. The CDR3 sequence is CASSPLRSNQPQHF. DNA for the CDR3: TGTGCCAGCAGCCCCCTTCGTAGCAATCAGCCCCAGCATTTT.

This clonotype was recorded a few times. The rearrangement uses TRBV5-6 and TRBJ2-7; 10 bases agree with TRBD1. Germline V CDR1 and CDR2: SGHDT, YYEEEE. With 5 bases clipped from V and 6 bases from J, the junction kept 8 bases outside the gene matches. This CDR3 has 14 residues. Written as DNA, the CDR3 is TGTGCCAGCAGTACCGGGACAGGGGTTTCCGAGCAGTACTTC. Its translation: CASSTGTGVSEQYF. Full variable domain (rest looked up from reference TRBV5-6 and TRBJ2-7): DAGVTQSPTHLIKTRGQQVTLRCSPKSGHDTVSWYQQALGQGPQFIFQYYEEEERQRGNFPDRFSGHQFPNYSSELNVNALLLGDSALYLCASSTGTGVSEQYFGPGTRLTVT.

The chain recombines TRBV24-1 with TRBJ2-7; D perhaps matches TRBD1 (6 bases). The V and J ends lost 3 bases and 3 bases respectively, with 17 bases between them. Germline V CDR1 and CDR2: KGHDR, SFDVKD. The CDR3 runs to 16 residues. The CDR3 DNA follows: TGTGCCACCAGTGATCCCGGGGTGGGGGCTGGCTACGAGCAGTACTTC. Protein product: CATSDPGVGAGYEQYF.

The V call is TRBV7-2, the J call TRBJ2-3; the match to TRBD1 covers 9 bases. Germline V gene lookup returns CDR1 SGHTA and CDR2 FQGNSA. With V trimmed by 1 base and J by 2 bases, 7 bases remained unmatched. The CDR3 sequence is 17 residues long. The CDR3 region is CASSLGGTGYITDTQYF. The CDR3 nucleotides are TGTGCCAGCAGCTTAGGTGGGACAGGGTACATCACAGATACGCAGTATTTT.

The CDR3 reads CASRPGQGWLANEKLFF. The CDR3 bases are TGTGCCAGCAGGCCCGGACAGGGGTGGTTAGCTAATGAAAAACTGTTTTTT. The chain employs TRBV27 and TRBJ1-4, with 9 bases fitting TRBD1. Per germline, CDR1 MNHEY and CDR2 SMNVEV (reference sequence). The CDR3 consists of 17 residues. Trimming took 6 bases from V and 3 from J; bases not matched to a gene: 11.

The rearrangement links TRBV12-3 or TRBV12-4 to TRBJ2-5, with TRBD2 as a possible D gene (6 bases). The V end was cut by 8 bases, the J end by 5 bases, with 12 bases between. CDR3 size: 12 residues. The CDR3 nucleotides read TGTGCCAGCGTTAGCGGATTGGAGACCCAGTACTTC. It specifies CASVSGLETQYF.

J is TRBJ1-5 and V is TRBV27; a possible D gene is TRBD1 (5 bases). Germline loops: CDR1 MNHEY, CDR2 SMNVEV (reference sequence). The CDR3 runs 15 residues. The V end was cut by 4 bases, the J end by 5 bases, with 15 bases between. CDR3 region: CASSSGRLYDQPQHF. Written as DNA, the CDR3 is TGTGCCAGCAGTTCGGGACGGCTTTATGATCAGCCCCAGCATTTT.

Only a few counts were recorded for this clonotype. An end of the junction differs from the germline gene, which may be a read error. The chain carries TRBV20-1 and TRBJ1-5, with D unclear. CDR3 size: 13 residues. Germline CDR1 DFQATT, CDR2 SNEGSKA (reference sequence). CDR3 in amino acids: CSVRGGLNQPQHF. The CDR3 nucleotides are TGCAGTGTTAGAGGTGGTCTCAATCAGCCCCAGCATTTT.